The sequence of this T cell receptor beta chain was determined in a study of tumor-infiltrating lymphocytes in primary liver carcinoma. Study-wide context: Patients had primary liver carcinoma treated by surgical resection.

This CDR3 has 11 residues. Trimming took 3 bases from V and 12 from J, leaving 7 bases between them. The germline V gene has CDR1 SGHDT and CDR2 YYEEEE. Germline DNA was also extracted, with blood RNA taken from unsorted whole blood. Treatment-naive at the time, the patients had chronic HBV infection. Before any surgery took place, approximately 4 milliliters of peripheral blood were collected. Starting material of about 450 ng total RNA yielded TCR beta cDNA via a constant-region primer. Libraries of TCR beta came from three nested multiplex PCR rounds with slightly modified ARM-PCR. Running roughly 10 cycles apiece, the first two PCR rounds relied on TRBV1-TRBV30 forward primers together with a C-beta reverse primer. MiXCR was run by TCRdb on the multiplex PCR reads, yielding one entry per CDR3 protein. This sample has about 320,000 distinct CDR3 sequences; roughly two thirds occur once, and the top ten carry about 9.4%.

This clonotype has at least ten counts. Its target is not known. Study-wide findings and caveats: Between tumor regions, pairs overlapped more than tumor-adjacent and tumor-blood pairs did.

The origin of this receptor is a middle-aged man with primary liver carcinoma and hepatitis B virus infection. Material for sequencing was peripheral blood. The chain couples TRBV5-6 to TRBJ2-6; D is ambiguous. This CDR3 reads CASSSVGVLTF. The DNA for the CDR3 is TGTGCCAGCAGCTCCGTGGGCGTCCTGACTTTC.